The 18 T cell receptor beta chains in this list originate from one sample, sequenced in a study of cytomegalovirus exposure and HLA in healthy donors. The study ran its PCR with 60 Vbeta and 13 Jbeta primers. This table comes from immunoSEQ multiplex PCR, and its TCRdb copy is limited to in-frame clones, with some not included. The sample includes 150,000 or so clones, approximately 85% seen only once; the top ten take more than 2%. Sequencing used PBMCs. The receptors originated from a man between 18 and 35 years old in good health and CMV-seropositive.

V gene TRBV6-6 combines with J gene TRBJ1-2; weak D call: TRBD1 (6 bases). Germline lookup yields CDR1 MNHNY and CDR2 SVGAGI (reference sequence). CDR3 length: 13 residues. Between the trimmed V and J ends, which lost 6 bases and 2 bases, there was a span of 10 bases. CDR3 residues: CASRGTGNYGYTF. CDR3 bases: TGTGCCAGCAGAGGAACAGGGAACTATGGCTACACCTTC.

The chain is built from TRBV5-4 and TRBJ1-2, with D possibly matching TRBD1 (6 bases). The CDR3 has 15 amino acids. Trimming stripped 0 bases from V and 3 bases from J, with 12 bases between. From germline, CDR1 is SGHNT and CDR2 YYREEE (reference sequence). DNA for the CDR3: TGTGCCAGCAGCTTGGGACAGGCGCCCTACTATGGCTACACCTTC. Translating it yields CASSLGQAPYYGYTF.

The chain recombines TRBV7-9 with TRBJ2-1, with D unclear. The CDR3 runs to 11 residues. With 5 bases removed from V and 8 bases from J, the gap between germline ends came to 7 bases. Looked up from germline, CDR1 is SEHNR and CDR2 is FQNEAQ (reference sequence). CDR3 protein: CASSKQHEQFF. CDR3 nucleotide sequence: TGTGCCAGCAGCAAACAACATGAGCAGTTCTTC.

The chain's CDR3 is CASSARQISGANVLTF. CDR3 DNA: TGTGCCAGTAGTGCCCGACAGATCTCTGGGGCCAACGTCCTGACTTTC. This chain uses TRBV19 with TRBJ2-6, with TRBD1 as a possible D gene (5 bases). The CDR3 is 16 amino acids. Germline CDR1 reads LNHDA; CDR2 reads SQIVND (reference sequence). Between the trimmed V and J ends, which lost 5 bases and 0 bases, there was a span of 11 bases.

This clone was observed a handful of times. The gene calls are TRBV10-3 and TRBJ1-2, with unresolved D. This CDR3 has 12 residues. Per the germline V gene, CDR1 is ENHRY and CDR2 is SYGVKD. V was trimmed by 3 bases and J by 8 bases, leaving 10 bases between them. CDR3 in amino acids: CAISDSERGYTF. The CDR3 coding sequence is TGTGCCATCAGTGACTCTGAGCGGGGCTACACCTTC.

V and J are TRBV7-2 and TRBJ1-1; D is unclear. This CDR3 is built from 13 residues. Germline values: CDR1 SGHTA, CDR2 FQGNSA. Trimming removed 6 bases from V and 1 base from J, with 9 bases in between. The CDR3 DNA follows: TGTGCCAGCAGTTATGGCGGGAACACTGAAGCTTTCTTT. Translation gives CASSYGGNTEAFF.

This clone was observed a handful of times. V gene TRBV11-2 combines with J gene TRBJ1-1; perhaps TRBD1 as D (5 bases). Between the trimmed V and J ends, which lost 8 bases and 3 bases, there was a span of 28 bases. The length of the CDR3 is 18 residues. In germline, CDR1 is SGHAT, CDR2 FQNNGV. The CDR3 nucleotides are TGTGCCAGCGGCCAACGCCGATCAGGGTCTGGGGAGGACACTGAAGCTTTCTTT. Its protein product is CASGQRRSGSGEDTEAFF. Full variable domain (outside the CDR3, taken from reference TRBV11-2 and TRBJ1-1): EAGVAQSPRYKIIEKRQSVAFWCNPISGHATLYWYQQILGQGPKLLIQFQNNGVVDDSQLPKDRFSAERLKGVDSTLKIQPAKLEDSAVYLCASGQRRSGSGEDTEAFFGQGTRLTVV.

The chain recombines TRBV30 with TRBJ1-2, with unresolved D. The V gene's germline CDR1 is GTSNPN and CDR2 SVGIG (reference sequence). V was trimmed by 0 bases and J by 5 bases, leaving 16 bases between them. The CDR3 contains 15 residues. The CDR3 DNA reads as TGTGCCTGGAGTGTATCGGTCGCAGGCTCGTATGGCTACACCTTC. It specifies CAWSVSVAGSYGYTF.

The genes are TRBV27 and TRBJ1-6; 8 nucleotides agree with TRBD1. Germline trimming cut 3 bases from V and 9 bases from J; bases unmatched to any gene: 4. Germline lookup yields CDR1 MNHEY and CDR2 SMNVEV (reference sequence). CDR3 length: 14 amino acids. CDR3 bases: TGTGCCAGCAGTTTGGGACAGGAGAGTTCACCCCTCCACTTT. Translated, it gives CASSLGQESSPLHF.

This clone was picked up one time. This rearrangement joins TRBV2 to TRBJ1-1, with 12 bases fitting TRBD1. With 3 bases clipped from V and 4 bases from J, the junction kept 9 bases outside the gene matches. The length of the CDR3 is 17 residues. In germline, CDR1 is SNHLY, CDR2 FYNNEI. The CDR3 region is CASSDTGTGGRGTEAFF. In nucleotides, the CDR3 is TGTGCCAGCAGTGACACCGGGACAGGGGGCCGGGGCACTGAAGCTTTCTTT.

The chain is built from TRBV5-6 and TRBJ1-2; no clear D gene. This CDR3 region has 14 residues. Deletions cut 4 bases from V and 4 bases from J, with 14 bases between. Germline CDR1 and CDR2: SGHDT and YYEEEE. CDR3 amino acids: CASSGGPVGYGYTF. The DNA of the CDR3 is TGTGCCAGCAGCGGCGGGCCGGTTGGCTATGGCTACACCTTC.

With regard to this clone: At one end, the junction sequence differs from germline, possibly due to a read error. The chain couples TRBV6-5 to TRBJ2-1, with 10 bases matching TRBD2. This CDR3 region has 16 residues. Germline-derived CDR1 and CDR2 are MNHEY and SVGAGI. The CDR3 nucleotides read TGTGCCAGCAGTTATGGTCGGCTAGCGGGGGACAATAAGCAGTTCTTC. It yields the protein CASSYGRLAGDNKQFF.

The chain employs TRBV5-4 and TRBJ1-2, with D maybe TRBD1 (5 bases). Germline CDR1 is SGHNT and CDR2 is YYREEE (reference sequence). The CDR3 is made up of 13 amino acids. Trimming removed 2 bases from V and 4 bases from J, with 9 bases in between. The CDR3 reads CASSFWGAYGYTF. The CDR3 DNA reads as TGTGCCAGCAGCTTCTGGGGCGCCTATGGCTACACCTTC.

CDR3 amino acids: CASSAGTVHNEKLFF. CDR3 in DNA: TGTGCCAGCAGCGCCGGGACAGTGCATAATGAAAAACTGTTTTTT. The V and J genes are TRBV13 and TRBJ1-4, with TRBD1 matching 7 bases. Germline V CDR1 and CDR2: PRHDT, FYEKMQ (reference sequence). With V trimmed by 5 bases and J by 4 bases, 7 bases remained unmatched. The CDR3 consists of 15 residues. Drawing the rest from reference TRBV13 and TRBJ1-4, the complete variable domain is AAGVIQSPRHLIKEKRETATLKCYPIPRHDTVYWYQQGPGQDPQFLISFYEKMQSDKGSIPDRFSAQQFSDYHSELNMSSLELGDSALYFCASSAGTVHNEKLFFGSGTQLSVL.

This clone showed up just a few times. V and J are TRBV5-4 and TRBJ1-1, with 7 bases lining up with TRBD1. V shed 3 bases and J 3 bases; nucleotides not matched to a gene: 5. Germline assignment: CDR1 SGHNT and CDR2 YYREEE (reference sequence). CDR3 length: 14 amino acids. The CDR3 protein is CASSWGQRDTEAFF. CDR3 coding DNA: TGTGCCAGCAGCTGGGGACAGCGCGACACTGAAGCTTTCTTT.

This sequence joins TRBV4-3 and TRBJ2-7; the match to TRBD2 covers 12 bases. Germline values: CDR1 LGHNA, CDR2 YSLEER. The V gene end was trimmed by 0 bases and the J gene end by 2 bases; junction bases not matched to a gene: 5. This CDR3 contains 17 residues. CDR3 nucleotides: TGCGCCAGCAGCCAAGATACTAGCGGGGGGCTCCCCTACGAGCAGTACTTC. Translating it yields CASSQDTSGGLPYEQYF.

The chain carries TRBV5-1 and TRBJ2-7; tentative D call: TRBD1 (5 bases). Germline loops: CDR1 SGHRS, CDR2 YFSETQ. V was pared by 4 bases and J by 2 bases, with 16 bases between. This CDR3 region has 15 residues. CDR3 sequence reads: CASSLWGDQTYEQYF. The CDR3 region has the DNA TGCGCCAGCAGCCTCTGGGGCGACCAAACCTACGAGCAGTACTTC. The full variable domain, rest sourced from reference TRBV5-1 and TRBJ2-7, is KAGVTQTPRYLIKTRGQQVTLSCSPISGHRSVSWYQQTPGQGLQFLFEYFSETQRNKGNFPGRFSGRQFSNSRSEMNVSTLELGDSALYLCASSLWGDQTYEQYFGPGTRLTVT.

The chain uses TRBV29-1 and TRBJ2-7; D is possibly TRBD2 (5 bases). Looked up from germline, CDR1 is SQVTM and CDR2 is ANQGSEA. The CDR3 loop spans 11 amino acids. V lost 6 bases, J lost 9 bases, and 15 bases lay in between. CDR3 amino acids: CSVGLEPWQYF. CDR3 DNA sequence: TGCAGCGTCGGACTTGAACCCTGGCAGTACTTC.